The 4 T cell receptor beta chains reported below all come from one sample, sequenced in a study of cytomegalovirus exposure and HLA in healthy donors. The PCR had 60 Vbeta and 13 Jbeta primers. Libraries were prepared by immunoSEQ multiplex PCR; TCRdb keeps only in-frame clonotypes and omits some of them. The sample contains under 200,000 clones, about three quarters of which appear only once. Sequences were obtained from PBMCs. All receptors come from a woman aged 40 to 50 in good health and CMV-seropositive.

The chain links TRBV5-6 to TRBJ1-3; D remains ambiguous. Germline V gene sequence: CDR1 SGHDT, CDR2 YYEEEE. V was trimmed by 0 bases and J by 3 bases, leaving 13 bases between them. CDR3 length equals 16 residues. CDR3 nucleotide sequence: TGTGCCAGCAGCTTGGCATTCTCAGGTAGTGGAAACACCATATATTTT. This encodes CASSLAFSGSGNTIYF.

The V gene is TRBV4-1, the J gene TRBJ1-4; TRBD1 might be the D (6 bases). Trimming left V 3 bases short and J 0 bases short, with 14 bases between. The CDR3 extends over 17 amino acids. CDR1 and CDR2 (germline): MGHRA, YSYEKL. The CDR3 nucleotides are TGCGCCAGCAGCCAGGGACACGGGACGGCAACTAATGAAAAACTGTTTTTT. As protein: CASSQGHGTATNEKLFF.

The V call is TRBV7-2, the J call TRBJ1-1; D unclear. V was shortened by 2 bases and J by 6 bases, with 10 bases between the two germline ends. From germline, CDR1 is SGHTA and CDR2 FQGNSA. The CDR3 length is 13 residues. The CDR3 DNA follows: TGTGCCAGCAGCTTAAGAGTACGGGCTGAAGCTTTCTTT. It codes for CASSLRVRAEAFF.

The V call is TRBV27, the J call TRBJ2-2, with D maybe TRBD1 (5 bases). The germline V and J ends were trimmed by 6 bases and 2 bases, with 16 bases remaining between them. Germline CDR1 and CDR2: MNHEY and SMNVEV (reference sequence). The CDR3 is 16 residues long. The CDR3 spells CASRDRQNRNTGELFF. The CDR3, as DNA: TGTGCCAGCAGGGACCGACAGAATCGAAACACCGGGGAGCTGTTTTTT.